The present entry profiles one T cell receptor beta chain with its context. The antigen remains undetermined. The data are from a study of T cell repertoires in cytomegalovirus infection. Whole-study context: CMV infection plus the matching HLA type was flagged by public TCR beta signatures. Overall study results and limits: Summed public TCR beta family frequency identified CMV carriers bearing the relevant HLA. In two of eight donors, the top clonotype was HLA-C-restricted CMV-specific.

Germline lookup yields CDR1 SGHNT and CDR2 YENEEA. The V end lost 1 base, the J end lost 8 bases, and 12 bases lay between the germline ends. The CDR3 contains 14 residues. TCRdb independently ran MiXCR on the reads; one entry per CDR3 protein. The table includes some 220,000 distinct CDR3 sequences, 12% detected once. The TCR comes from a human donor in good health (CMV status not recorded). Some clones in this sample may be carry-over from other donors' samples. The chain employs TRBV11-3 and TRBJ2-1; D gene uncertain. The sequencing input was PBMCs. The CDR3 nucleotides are TGTGCCAGCAGCTTAGGGGCCGAGGCTCATGAGCAGTTCTTC. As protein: CASSLGAEAHEQFF.